This T cell receptor (beta chain) was sequenced in a study of beta chain features in type 1 diabetes. Comment on this clone: Its antigen is not identified.

CDR1 is SEHNR and CDR2 is FQNEAQ in the germline V gene (reference sequence). This CDR3 comprises 14 residues. The ends were cut back, 5 bases at V and 10 bases at J, with 20 bases in the middle. The study reverse transcribed the entire isolated RNA, so it sequenced expressed TCRB transcripts. Profiled with immunoSEQ multiplex PCR; TCRdb holds only in-frame clones, not every one. In the table there are about 19,000 clones, around 50% of which are singletons. Overall study results and limits: HLA influence on TCRB rearrangement stayed unresolved here. Fewer insertions but more deletions were seen at VDJ junctions in type 1 diabetes patients.

There was one heparinised blood draw per donor, averaging about 120 mL. All sorted populations exceeded 95% purity. Sequences were obtained from stem cell memory CD4+ T cells from blood. The TCR was taken from a man aged 18 to 29 in good health. V and J are TRBV7-9 and TRBJ2-5; a weak D match, TRBD2 (6 bases). The CDR3 reads CASSAPGLQGIQYF. CDR3 sequence (DNA): TGTGCCAGCAGCGCACCGGGACTCCAGGGTATCCAGTACTTC.